This T cell receptor beta chain was captured in a study of Ad26.COV2.S vaccination and SARS-CoV-2 variants. Treatment given: some 19 received Ad26.COV2.S at low or high dose, single or two shots; 5 received placebo; per-sample allocation not given. Sampling was done on day 63 after the first vaccine or placebo injection. Immunization relied on an Ad26 vector, which expressed Wuhan-strain SARS-CoV-2 spike. The assay was immunoSEQ multiplex PCR, and TCRdb's table has in-frame clones only and misses some. There are about 350,000 clones in the sample; less than 90% occur only once, and approximately 12% lies in the top ten. This CDR3 is built from 16 residues. Per germline, CDR1 LNHDA and CDR2 SQIVND (reference sequence). V shed 7 bases and J 3 bases; nucleotides not matched to a gene: 9.

The chain is built from TRBV19 and TRBJ2-2; TRBD1 matches at 9 bases. This sequence was found in a person between 18 and 65 years old who received the Ad26.COV2.S COVID-19 vaccine or a placebo. Sequencing was performed on peripheral blood, taken in a trial of Ad26.COV2.S vaccine versus placebo. CDR3 bases: TGTGCCAGTACCTCCGGACAGGGGCCGTACACCGGGGAGCTGTTTTTT. This codes for CASTSGQGPYTGELFF.